The rows below give T cell receptor beta chains drawn from one sample of a study of T cells after yellow fever vaccination. TCRdb recomputed calls from the 5' RACE reads with MiXCR, one row per CDR3 protein. The top ten hold 17% of the sample, which has about 580,000 distinct CDR3 sequences, roughly a sixth seen once. The sample was PBMCs, taken 4 to 6 days after the first yellow fever vaccination. These receptors were taken from a man between 18 and 29 years old who received the YFV17D yellow fever vaccine. CDR3s leave out the opening cysteine and the closing phenylalanine or tryptophan. The D gene is left open where the match is weak.

TRBD2 TRBJ2-2 TRBV12-3/TRBV12-4 ASSLGPGLAGANTGELF
- TRBJ1-5 TRBV7-2 ASSSSQNQPQH
- TRBJ1-4 TRBV7-2 ASNRVGEKLF
TRBD1 TRBJ2-7 TRBV7-2 ASSRDRGANEQY
TRBD1 TRBJ2-5 TRBV5-1 ASSTPGTGGQETQY
- TRBJ2-3 TRBV19 ASGPLSSSTDTQY
- TRBJ2-3 TRBV4-3 ASSQDLGRSGATDTQY
- TRBJ2-6 TRBV29-1 SVETGGLSGANVLT
- TRBJ2-6 TRBV30 AFRLGANVLT
TRBD2 TRBJ2-5 TRBV4-2 ASSPGTSGGVETQY
- TRBJ2-7 TRBV29-1 SVSTGDGEQY
TRBD2 TRBJ2-7 TRBV7-2 ASSGSPSGGWN
TRBD2 TRBJ2-5 TRBV10-3 AISPSGGAQETQY
- TRBJ2-2 TRBV6-2/TRBV6-3 ASSSRDRAGELF
- TRBJ2-2 TRBV7-6 ASSLALVSVTGELF
- TRBJ1-1 TRBV7-9 ASSLETGSEAF
- TRBJ1-3 TRBV12-3/TRBV12-4 ASSLTSSGNTIY
TRBD2 TRBJ2-1 TRBV6-2/TRBV6-3 ASSSAGAPKSSNEQF
- TRBJ1-1 TRBV5-1 ASSLGGGWTVNTEAF
TRBD1 TRBJ2-7 TRBV3-1 ASSQDPRTGPY
- TRBJ1-4 TRBV19 ASSKNKASNEKLF
- TRBJ2-3 TRBV4-3 ASSPSKDTQY
- TRBJ1-2 TRBV6-5 ASSYGGNYGYT
TRBD1 TRBJ2-2 TRBV5-1 ASSLMTGSTGELF
- TRBJ2-2 TRBV24-1 ATSDWIATGELF
- TRBJ1-4 TRBV6-5 ASTQRGEKLF
- TRBJ2-4 TRBV29-1 SVAPTVAKNIQY
- TRBJ1-1 TRBV5-5 ASSGTRTGNTEAF
TRBD1 TRBJ2-1 TRBV7-3 ASSSGQGLYNEQF
- TRBJ1-5 TRBV2 ASSVGSDQPQH
- TRBJ2-6 TRBV5-1 ASSGETGFEVLT
- TRBJ2-1 TRBV20-1 SASEVVRSEQF
- TRBJ2-5 TRBV6-1 ASNSAVSDQETQY
- TRBJ2-7 TRBV7-9 ASSPRTSSYEQY
TRBD2 TRBJ2-5 TRBV29-1 SVEHHAPGGYGTQY
- TRBJ2-5 TRBV28 ASSGGAPKETQY
TRBD1 TRBJ2-1 TRBV7-3 ASSGDRGTYNEQF
- TRBJ2-7 TRBV7-2 ASSFRQYEQY
TRBD1 TRBJ1-2 TRBV12-3/TRBV12-4 ASSPGQGAIGYGYT
- TRBJ2-7 TRBV20-1 SATGGSGSYEQY
TRBD1 TRBJ1-1 TRBV7-9 ASSSPEQGATEAF
TRBD1 TRBJ2-2 TRBV9 ASSAGQGRTGELF
- TRBJ2-4 TRBV6-5 ASSYDGTAKNIQY
- TRBJ1-1 TRBV12-5 ASGLSQGTEAF
- TRBJ2-1 TRBV20-1 SARESGNEQF
TRBD2 TRBJ2-7 TRBV9 ASSVDPGLYYEQY